The clone carrying this T cell receptor (beta chain) was recorded once. Primers for the PCR totalled 60 Vbeta and 13 Jbeta. Profiling relied on immunoSEQ multiplex PCR, and the TCRdb table lists in-frame clones only, not all of them. The data hold about 200,000 clones, with around three quarters observed a single time. This CDR3 comprises 20 residues. The V gene's germline CDR1 is ENHRY and CDR2 SYGVKD. V shed 4 bases and J shed 0 bases, with 25 bases lying between them. The data are from a study of cytomegalovirus exposure and HLA in healthy donors. The receptor was derived from a man between 25 and 39 years old in good health and CMV-seronegative. The chain uses TRBV10-3 and TRBJ2-1; a possible D gene is TRBD2 (6 bases). Sequences were obtained from PBMCs. This CDR3 reads CAISVSDTRSGRSSYNEQFF. The CDR3 DNA is TGTGCCATCAGTGTGTCGGACACTCGGAGCGGGCGGAGCTCCTACAATGAGCAGTTCTTC.